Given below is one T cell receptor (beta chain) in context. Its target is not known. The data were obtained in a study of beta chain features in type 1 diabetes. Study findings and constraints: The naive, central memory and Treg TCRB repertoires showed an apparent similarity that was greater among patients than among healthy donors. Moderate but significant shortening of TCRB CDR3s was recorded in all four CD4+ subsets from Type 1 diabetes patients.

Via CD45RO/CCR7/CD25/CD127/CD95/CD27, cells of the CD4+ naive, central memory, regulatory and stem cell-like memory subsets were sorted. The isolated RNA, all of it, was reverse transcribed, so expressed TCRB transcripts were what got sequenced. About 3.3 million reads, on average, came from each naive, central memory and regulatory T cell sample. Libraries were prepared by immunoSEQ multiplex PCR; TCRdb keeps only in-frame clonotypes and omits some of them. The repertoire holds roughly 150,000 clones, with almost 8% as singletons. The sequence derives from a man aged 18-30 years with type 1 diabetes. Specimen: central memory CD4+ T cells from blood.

In nucleotides, the CDR3 is TGCGCCAGCAGCTTGGCCCCCCTGGGGGCAGAAGAGACCCAGTACTTC. Its translation: CASSLAPLGAEETQYF. This sequence joins TRBV5-1 and TRBJ2-5; D perhaps matches TRBD1 (6 bases). Germline loops: CDR1 SGHRS, CDR2 YFSETQ. This CDR3 spans 16 amino acids. Trimming stripped 0 bases from V and 3 bases from J, with 15 bases between.